This entry describes one TCR beta chain. Its antigen is undetermined. Samples came from healthy bone marrow donors. This record belongs to a study of cytomegalovirus exposure and HLA in healthy donors. About the study: Among about 179 million T cells, an earlier analysis found roughly 100 million unique TCR beta sequences.

Study-wide points: An analysis that came later showed most CMV-associated TCR beta chains appearing HLA-restricted. TCR beta V- and J-gene trimming, according to a later analysis, was linked to a missense DCLRE1C variant.

The germline V gene encodes CDR1 SGHNT and CDR2 YYREEE (reference sequence). This CDR3 contains 16 residues. The V end lost 0 bases, the J end lost 1 base, and 13 bases lay between the germline ends. It was with 60 Vbeta and 13 Jbeta primers that the PCR ran. The protocol was immunoSEQ multiplex PCR, while the TCRdb copy is restricted to in-frame clones and leaves out a portion. This sample has 150,000 to 200,000 clones, with 84% found just once. Sequences were obtained from PBMCs. The receptor was isolated from a boy aged 5-17 years in good health and CMV-seronegative. The gene calls are TRBV5-4 and TRBJ2-5; D not certain. CDR3 region: CASSLGGGSFQETQYF. CDR3 bases: TGTGCCAGCAGCTTGGGTGGCGGATCCTTCCAAGAGACCCAGTACTTC. Full variable domain (remainder filled in from reference TRBV5-4 and TRBJ2-5): ETGVTQSPTHLIKTRGQQVTLRCSSQSGHNTVSWYQQALGQGPQFIFQYYREEENGRGNFPPRFSGLQFPNYSSELNVNALELDDSALYLCASSLGGGSFQETQYFGPGTRLLVL.